A selection of T cell receptor beta chains follows, all from one sample in a study of T cell responses to AZD1222 COVID-19 vaccine. Repertoires were generated with immunoSEQ multiplex PCR, while TCRdb's copy carries only in-frame clones and drops some. The data show some 100,000 clones, about 94% seen once. Sequences were derived from peripheral blood, sampled 28 days after the second AZD1222 dose. The receptor source for this set is an adult who received the AZD1222 COVID-19 vaccine. CDR3s include the opening cysteine and the closing phenylalanine or tryptophan. Fields, in order: clone size, D gene, J gene, V gene, CDR3 protein, CDR3 DNA. D genes are given only for firm matches. Size is stated for part of the rows, as once, few or many counts, or as a class when the clone is expanded.

.	TRBD2	TRBJ2-3	TRBV30	CAWRLAGIDTQYF	TGTGCCTGGAGACTAGCGGGGATTGATACGCAGTATTTT
.	.	TRBJ2-3	TRBV3-1/TRBV3-2	CASSPGTTQSTDTQYF	TGTGCCAGCAGCCCCGGGACCACTCAAAGCACAGATACGCAGTATTTT
.	TRBD2	TRBJ2-3	TRBV5-4	CASSSVAGGHHTQYF	TGTGCCAGCAGCTCCGTAGCGGGGGGGCACCATACGCAGTATTTT
.	.	TRBJ2-7	TRBV6-1	CASSEWDNAPYEQYF	TGTGCCAGCAGTGAATGGGACAATGCACCCTACGAGCAGTACTTC
.	.	TRBJ1-5	TRBV3-1/TRBV3-2	CASSRGTRQPQHF	TGTGCCAGCAGTCGAGGAACCCGTCAGCCCCAGCATTTT
.	TRBD1	TRBJ2-7	TRBV6-5	CASTRDSEQYF	TGTGCCAGCACCCGGGACAGCGAGCAGTACTTC
.	TRBD1	TRBJ1-2	TRBV19	CASRPGQGSGYTF	TGTGCCAGTAGACCGGGACAGGGGTCTGGCTACACCTTC
.	.	TRBJ2-5	TRBV19	CASTAQGGKTQYF	TGTGCCAGTACCGCGCAGGGGGGAAAGACCCAGTACTTC
few	.	TRBJ1-1	TRBV4-1	CASSQDLGNMNTEAFF	TGCGCCAGCAGCCAAGATCTGGGGAACATGAACACTGAAGCTTTCTTT
.	.	TRBJ2-7	TRBV18	CASSPGIQTYEQYF	TGTGCCAGCTCACCCGGGATACAGACCTACGAGCAGTACTTC
.	.	TRBJ1-2	TRBV6-2/TRBV6-3	CASSYSVQGKGDYGYTF	TGTGCCAGCAGTTACTCGGTCCAGGGGAAGGGCGACTATGGCTACACCTTC
.	TRBD1	TRBJ1-6	TRBV23-1	CARSGGGGPYNSPLHF	TGCGCCAGGTCAGGGGGCGGGGGCCCCTATAATTCACCCCTCCACTTT
.	.	TRBJ2-3	TRBV30	CAWSVFGEGTDTQYF	TGTGCCTGGAGTGTATTTGGGGAGGGCACAGATACGCAGTATTTT
.	TRBD1	TRBJ2-3	TRBV7-8	CASSKTGGEADTQYF	TGTGCCAGCAGCAAGACAGGGGGCGAGGCAGATACGCAGTATTTT
.	.	TRBJ2-3	TRBV7-6	CASSLAGATDTQYF	TGTGCCAGCAGCTTAGCGGGGGCCACAGATACGCAGTATTTT
.	TRBD2	TRBJ2-1	TRBV19	CASSILTSGGASYNEQFF	TGTGCCAGTAGCATCTTGACTAGCGGGGGGGCCTCCTACAATGAGCAGTTCTTC
.	.	TRBJ1-6	TRBV11-2	CASSLLGAFANSPLHF	TGTGCCAGCAGCTTACTGGGGGCCTTTGCTAATTCACCCCTCCACTTT
.	TRBD1	TRBJ2-1	TRBV2	CASSEGRGRFWNEQFF	TGTGCCAGCAGTGAGGGTAGGGGGCGGTTTTGGAATGAGCAGTTCTTC
.	.	TRBJ2-1	TRBV19	CASSIPSSYNEQFF	TGTGCCAGTAGTATCCCGAGCTCCTACAATGAGCAGTTCTTC
.	TRBD1	TRBJ1-1	TRBV6-1	CASSEAPEQKTGWAF	TGTGCCAGCAGTGAAGCCCCCGAACAAAAGACAGGGTGGGCCTTT
.	.	TRBJ2-2	TRBV5-4	CASRRDQNTGELFF	TGTGCCAGCAGGAGGGATCAGAACACCGGGGAGCTGTTTTTT
.	.	TRBJ2-3	TRBV2	CASNQERGTDTQYF	TGTGCCAGCAACCAGGAACGAGGCACAGATACGCAGTATTTT
.	TRBD1	TRBJ2-1	TRBV7-9	CASSFPGTGVGGEQFF	TGTGCCAGCAGCTTTCCTGGGACAGGGGTCGGGGGTGAGCAGTTCTTC
.	.	TRBJ1-5	TRBV5-8	CASSLDRGRHQPQHF	TGTGCCAGCAGCTTGGATAGGGGACGCCATCAGCCCCAGCATTTT
.	.	TRBJ1-2	TRBV12-3/TRBV12-4	CATYTGGNGYTF	TGTGCCACCTATACGGGGGGAAATGGCTACACCTTC
.	.	TRBJ2-7	TRBV6-5	CASVRHDYEQYF	TGTGCCAGCGTTCGCCACGACTACGAGCAGTACTTC
.	.	TRBJ2-1	TRBV28	CASSFHGGLYNEQFF	TGTGCCAGCAGTTTCCACGGAGGGCTCTACAATGAGCAGTTCTTC